This entry describes one TCR beta chain. Its antigen remains undetermined. No clone much larger than this one lies a single base away; base qualities are absent. The CDR3 runs 15 amino acids, cysteine and phenylalanine included. Just the 45-base CDR3 DNA is kept, in frame starting at base 1. The CDR1 and CDR2 encoded by the germline V gene are SQVTM and ANQGSEA. Relative to germline, V is missing 5 bases and J is missing 2 bases, with 11 bases of the junction outside any gene match. Library method: the immunoSEQ multiplex PCR assay. The table was pulled from immuneACCESS by TCRdb, which kept in-frame rearrangements only. Such tables lose some clones; where checked, under half of the loss comes from unresolved V genes, and the rest has no known cause. The sample table holds about 83,000 clones, of which roughly 96% were seen once. 0.85% to 1.2% of the sample comes from the top ten. The data originate from a study of T cell changes during pregnancy in multiple sclerosis (dated by TCRdb to the late 2010s). In terms of the full investigation: The study looked at changes in the T cell repertoire across pregnancy in women with multiple sclerosis.

This specimen was peripheral blood, taken in the second trimester of pregnancy. This clonotype was sampled from a female donor with multiple sclerosis, enrolled in a pregnancy study. The chain links TRBV29-1 with TRBJ2-7; TRBD1 agrees with 8 junctional bases. At the DNA level, the sequence is TGCAGCGTTTCTTCACCCGGACAGGGAACCTACGAGCAGTACTTC. This translates into CSVSSPGQGTYEQYF.